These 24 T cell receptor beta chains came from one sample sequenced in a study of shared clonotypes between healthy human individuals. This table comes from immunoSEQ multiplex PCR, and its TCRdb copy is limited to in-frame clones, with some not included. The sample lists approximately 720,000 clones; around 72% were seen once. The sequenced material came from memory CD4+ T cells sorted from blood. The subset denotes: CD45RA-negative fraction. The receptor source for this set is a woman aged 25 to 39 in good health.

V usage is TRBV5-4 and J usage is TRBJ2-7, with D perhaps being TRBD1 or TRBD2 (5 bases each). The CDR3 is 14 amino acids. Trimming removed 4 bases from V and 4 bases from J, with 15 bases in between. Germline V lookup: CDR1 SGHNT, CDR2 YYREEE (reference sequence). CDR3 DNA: TGTGCCAGCAGCCGGGGCGTAGCAAAATACGAGCAGTACTTC. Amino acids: CASSRGVAKYEQYF.

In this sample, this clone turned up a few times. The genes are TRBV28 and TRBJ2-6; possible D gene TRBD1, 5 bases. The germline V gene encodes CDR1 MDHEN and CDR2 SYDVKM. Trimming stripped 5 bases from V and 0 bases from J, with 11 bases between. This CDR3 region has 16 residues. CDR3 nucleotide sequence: TGTGCCAGCAGTGTTTTACAGGACTCTGGGGCCAACGTCCTGACTTTC. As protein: CASSVLQDSGANVLTF.

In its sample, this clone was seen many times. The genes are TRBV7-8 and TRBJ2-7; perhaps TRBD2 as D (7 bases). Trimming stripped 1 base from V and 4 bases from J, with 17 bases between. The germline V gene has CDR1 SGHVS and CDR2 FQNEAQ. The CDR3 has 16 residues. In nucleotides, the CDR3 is TGTGCCAGCAGCTTAGAGGGCGGGGGCCCTAGATACGAGCAGTACTTC. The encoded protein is CASSLEGGGPRYEQYF. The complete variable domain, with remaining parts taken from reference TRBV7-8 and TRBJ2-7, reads GAGVSQSPRYKVAKRGQDVALRCDPISGHVSLFWYQQALGQGPEFLTYFQNEAQLDKSGLPSDRFFAERPEGSVSTLKIQRTQQEDSAVYLCASSLEGGGPRYEQYFGPGTRLTVT.

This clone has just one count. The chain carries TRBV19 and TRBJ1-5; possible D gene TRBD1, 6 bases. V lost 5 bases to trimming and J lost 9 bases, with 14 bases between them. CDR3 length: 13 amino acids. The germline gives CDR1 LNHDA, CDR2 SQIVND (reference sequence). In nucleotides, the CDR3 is TGTGCCAGTAGTGAACAGGGAGAGGGGCCCCAGCATTTT. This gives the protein CASSEQGEGPQHF.

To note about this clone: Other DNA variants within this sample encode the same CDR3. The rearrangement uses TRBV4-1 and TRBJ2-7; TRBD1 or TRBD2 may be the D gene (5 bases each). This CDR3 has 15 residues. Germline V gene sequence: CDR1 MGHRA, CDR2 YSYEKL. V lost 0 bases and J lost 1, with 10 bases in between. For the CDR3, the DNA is TGCGCCAGCAGCCAAGATCGGGGCAAGTCCTACGAGCAGTACTTC. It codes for CASSQDRGKSYEQYF.

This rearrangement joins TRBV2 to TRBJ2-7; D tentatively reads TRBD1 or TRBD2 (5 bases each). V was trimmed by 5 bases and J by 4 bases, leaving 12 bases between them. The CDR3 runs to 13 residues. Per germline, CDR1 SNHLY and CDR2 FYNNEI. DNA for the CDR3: TGTGCCAGCAGTTTCACCGGGACGTACGAGCAGTACTTC. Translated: CASSFTGTYEQYF.

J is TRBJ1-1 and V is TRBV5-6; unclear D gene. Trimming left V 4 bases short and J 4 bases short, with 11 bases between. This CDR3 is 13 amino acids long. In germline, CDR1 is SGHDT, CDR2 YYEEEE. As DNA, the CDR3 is TGTGCCAGCAGCCGCGACCACGGCACTGAAGCTTTCTTT. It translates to CASSRDHGTEAFF.

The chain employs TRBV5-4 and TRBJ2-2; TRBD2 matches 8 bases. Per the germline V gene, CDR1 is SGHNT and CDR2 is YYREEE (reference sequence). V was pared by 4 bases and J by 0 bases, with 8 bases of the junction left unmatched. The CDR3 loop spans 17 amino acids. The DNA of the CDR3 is TGTGCCAGCAGCGCCCACGGGGGGGGGACGAACACCGGGGAGCTGTTTTTT. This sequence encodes CASSAHGGGTNTGELFF.

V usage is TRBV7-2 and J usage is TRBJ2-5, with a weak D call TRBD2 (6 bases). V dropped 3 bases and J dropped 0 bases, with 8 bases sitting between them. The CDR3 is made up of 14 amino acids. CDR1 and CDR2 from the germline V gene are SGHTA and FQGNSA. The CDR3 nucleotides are TGTGCCAGCAGCTTGACTAGGGACCAAGAGACCCAGTACTTC. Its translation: CASSLTRDQETQYF.

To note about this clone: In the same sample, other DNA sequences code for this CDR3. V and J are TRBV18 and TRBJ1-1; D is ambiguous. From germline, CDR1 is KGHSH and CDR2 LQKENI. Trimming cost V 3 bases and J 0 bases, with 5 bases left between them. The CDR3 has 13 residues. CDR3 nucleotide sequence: TGTGCCAGCTCACCCGAGCTGAACACTGAAGCTTTCTTT. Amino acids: CASSPELNTEAFF.

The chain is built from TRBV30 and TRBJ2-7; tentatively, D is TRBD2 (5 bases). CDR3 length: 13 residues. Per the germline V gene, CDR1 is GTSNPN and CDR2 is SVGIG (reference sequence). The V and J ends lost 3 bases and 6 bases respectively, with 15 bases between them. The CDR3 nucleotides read TGTGCCTGGAGCCCACCGGGAAGTGTCGAGCAGTACTTC. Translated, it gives CAWSPPGSVEQYF.

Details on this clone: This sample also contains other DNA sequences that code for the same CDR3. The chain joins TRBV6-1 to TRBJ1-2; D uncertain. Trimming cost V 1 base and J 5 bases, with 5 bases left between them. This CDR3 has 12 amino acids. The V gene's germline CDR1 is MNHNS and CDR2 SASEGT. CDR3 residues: CASSEVGYGYTF. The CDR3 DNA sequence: TGTGCCAGCAGTGAAGTCGGGTATGGCTACACCTTC.

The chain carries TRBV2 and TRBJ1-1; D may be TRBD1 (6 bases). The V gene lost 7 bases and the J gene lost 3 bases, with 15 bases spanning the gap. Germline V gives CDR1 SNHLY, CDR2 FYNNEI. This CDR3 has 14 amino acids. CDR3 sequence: CASTGGAGDTEAFF. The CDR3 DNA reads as TGTGCCAGCACCGGAGGAGCAGGGGACACTGAAGCTTTCTTT.

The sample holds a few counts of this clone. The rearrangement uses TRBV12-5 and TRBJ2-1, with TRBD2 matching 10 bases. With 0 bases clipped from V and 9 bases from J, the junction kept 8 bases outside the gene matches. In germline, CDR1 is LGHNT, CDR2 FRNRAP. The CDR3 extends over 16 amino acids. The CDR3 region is CASGLVLPSGSSEQFF. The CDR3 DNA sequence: TGTGCTAGTGGTTTGGTACTGCCTAGCGGGAGTAGTGAGCAGTTCTTC.

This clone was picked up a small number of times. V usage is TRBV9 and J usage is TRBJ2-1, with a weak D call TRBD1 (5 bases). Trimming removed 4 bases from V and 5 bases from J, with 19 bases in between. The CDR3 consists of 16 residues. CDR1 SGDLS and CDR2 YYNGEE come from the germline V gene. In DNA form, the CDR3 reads TGTGCCAGCAGCCAAGTCCAGGGAACACTCGACAATGAGCAGTTCTTC. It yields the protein CASSQVQGTLDNEQFF.

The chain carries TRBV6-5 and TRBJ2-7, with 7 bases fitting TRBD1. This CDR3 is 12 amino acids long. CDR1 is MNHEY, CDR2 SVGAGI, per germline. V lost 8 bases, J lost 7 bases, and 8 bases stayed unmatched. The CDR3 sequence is CASGPTGKEQYF. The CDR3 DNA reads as TGTGCCAGCGGTCCGACAGGGAAGGAGCAGTACTTC.

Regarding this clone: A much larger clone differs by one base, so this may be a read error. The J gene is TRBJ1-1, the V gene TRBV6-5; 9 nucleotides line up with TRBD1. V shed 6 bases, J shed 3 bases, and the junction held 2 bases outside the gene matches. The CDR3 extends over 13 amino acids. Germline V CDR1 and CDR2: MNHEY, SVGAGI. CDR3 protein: CASSRTGDTEAFF. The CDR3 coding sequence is TGTGCCAGCAGCCGGACAGGGGACACTGAAGCTTTCTTT.

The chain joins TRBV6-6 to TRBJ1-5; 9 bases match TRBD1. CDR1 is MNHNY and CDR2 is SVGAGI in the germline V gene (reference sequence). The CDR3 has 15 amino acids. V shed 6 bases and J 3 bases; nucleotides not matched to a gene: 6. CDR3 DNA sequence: TGTGCCAGCAGGGGGGGGACAGGGCACAATCAGCCCCAGCATTTT. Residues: CASRGGTGHNQPQHF.

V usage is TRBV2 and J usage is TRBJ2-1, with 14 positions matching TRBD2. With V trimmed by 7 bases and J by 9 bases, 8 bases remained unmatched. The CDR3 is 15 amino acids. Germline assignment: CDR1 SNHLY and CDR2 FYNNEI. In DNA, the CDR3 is TGTGCCAGCACCACTGGACTAGCGGGAGGCGGTGAGCAGTTCTTC. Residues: CASTTGLAGGGEQFF.

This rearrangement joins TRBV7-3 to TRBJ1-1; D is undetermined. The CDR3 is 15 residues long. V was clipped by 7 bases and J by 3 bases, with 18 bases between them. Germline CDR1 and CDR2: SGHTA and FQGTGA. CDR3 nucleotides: TGTGCCAGCAACTCCATCCCTGGGAGATACACTGAAGCTTTCTTT. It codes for CASNSIPGRYTEAFF.

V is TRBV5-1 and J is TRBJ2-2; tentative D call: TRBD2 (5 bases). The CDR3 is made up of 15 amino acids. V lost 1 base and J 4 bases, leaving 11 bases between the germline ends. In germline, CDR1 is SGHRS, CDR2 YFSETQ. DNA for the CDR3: TGCGCCAGCAGCTTGAGCGGATGGGGCACCGGGGAGCTGTTTTTT. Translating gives CASSLSGWGTGELFF.

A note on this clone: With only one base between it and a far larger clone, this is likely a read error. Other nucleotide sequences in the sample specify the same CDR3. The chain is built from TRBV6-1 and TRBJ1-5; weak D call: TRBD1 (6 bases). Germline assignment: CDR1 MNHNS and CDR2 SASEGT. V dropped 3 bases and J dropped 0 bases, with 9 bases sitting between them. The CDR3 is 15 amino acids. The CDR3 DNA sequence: TGTGCCAGCAGTGACAACAGGGCTAGCAATCAGCCCCAGCATTTT. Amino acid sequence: CASSDNRASNQPQHF.

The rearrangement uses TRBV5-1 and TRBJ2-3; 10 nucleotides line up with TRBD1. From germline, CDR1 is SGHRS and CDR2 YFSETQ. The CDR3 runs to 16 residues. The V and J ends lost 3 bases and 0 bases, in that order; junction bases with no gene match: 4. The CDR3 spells CASSWGQGRSTDTQYF. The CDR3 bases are TGCGCCAGCAGCTGGGGACAGGGGCGAAGCACAGATACGCAGTATTTT.

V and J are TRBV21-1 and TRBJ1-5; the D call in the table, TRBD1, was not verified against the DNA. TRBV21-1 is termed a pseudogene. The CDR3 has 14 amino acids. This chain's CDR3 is CASSNDRGVSPQHF. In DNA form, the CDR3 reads TGTGCCAGCAGCAACGACAGGGGAGTTTCCCCCCAGCATTTT.